This T cell receptor (beta chain) was sequenced during a study of blood T cell repertoires in COVID-19. This clone was seen a single time. This table comes from immunoSEQ multiplex PCR, and its TCRdb copy is limited to in-frame clones, with some not included. The repertoire holds around 270,000 clones, 80% to 90% seen once, with under 2.5% in the top ten. V shed 2 bases and J shed 3 bases, with 13 bases lying between them. This CDR3 has 14 amino acids. CDR1 is SQVTM, CDR2 ANQGSEA, per germline. This chain connects TRBV29-1 to TRBJ1-2; perhaps TRBD1 as D (5 bases). Sequencing used peripheral blood. The sequence derives from a man under 40 with active or convalescent COVID-19. The CDR3 nucleotides are TGCAGCGTTGAAACAGCTGGCAGGGACTATGGCTACACCTTC. Translating gives CSVETAGRDYGYTF.